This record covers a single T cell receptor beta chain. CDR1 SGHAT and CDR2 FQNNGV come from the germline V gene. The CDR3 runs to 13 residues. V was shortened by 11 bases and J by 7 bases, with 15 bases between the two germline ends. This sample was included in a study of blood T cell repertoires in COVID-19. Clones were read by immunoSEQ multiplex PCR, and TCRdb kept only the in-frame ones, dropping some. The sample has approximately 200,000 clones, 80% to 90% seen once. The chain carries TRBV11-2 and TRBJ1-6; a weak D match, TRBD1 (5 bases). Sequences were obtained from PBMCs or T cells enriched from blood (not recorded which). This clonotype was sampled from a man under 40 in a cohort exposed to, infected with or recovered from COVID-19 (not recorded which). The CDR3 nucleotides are TGTGCCTCAGGGACTAATGGGAATTCACCCCTCCACTTT. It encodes CASGTNGNSPLHF. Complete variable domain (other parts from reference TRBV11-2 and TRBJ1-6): EAGVAQSPRYKIIEKRQSVAFWCNPISGHATLYWYQQILGQGPKLLIQFQNNGVVDDSQLPKDRFSAERLKGVDSTLKIQPAKLEDSAVYLCASGTNGNSPLHFGNGTRLTVT.